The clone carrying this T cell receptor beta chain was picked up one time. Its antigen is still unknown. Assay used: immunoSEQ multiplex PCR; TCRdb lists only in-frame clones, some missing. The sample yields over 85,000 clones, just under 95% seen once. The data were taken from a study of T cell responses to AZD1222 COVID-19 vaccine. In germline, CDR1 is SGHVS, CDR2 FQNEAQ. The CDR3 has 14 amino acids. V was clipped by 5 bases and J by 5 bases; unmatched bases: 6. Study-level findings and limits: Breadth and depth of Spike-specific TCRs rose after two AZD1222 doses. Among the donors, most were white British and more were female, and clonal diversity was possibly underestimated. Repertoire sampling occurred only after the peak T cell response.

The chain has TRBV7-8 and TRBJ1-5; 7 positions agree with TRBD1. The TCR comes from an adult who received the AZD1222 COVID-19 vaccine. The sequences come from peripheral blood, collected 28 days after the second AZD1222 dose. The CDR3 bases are TGTGCCAGCAGCCCCGGGACAGCGGATCAGCCCCAGCATTTT. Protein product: CASSPGTADQPQHF.